A selection of T cell receptor beta chains follows, all from one sample in a study of T-cell memory formation after mild COVID-19. TCRdb passed the 5' RACE reads through MiXCR, listing each CDR3 protein once. The sample yields a few hundred thousand distinct CDR3 sequences, 15% to 20% seen once. Material for sequencing was PBMCs or a T cell subset sorted from them (not recorded which). The receptors here all came from a man aged 18 to 29 who had mild COVID-19 (a few samples of this study predate the infection). Cell type and time point are not known. Both conserved end residues are part of each CDR3. A D gene is named only where the DNA matches it firmly. The size field is filled for only some rows; it gives once, few, many or a size class.

>TRBJ1-1|-|TRBV7-2|-
TGTGCCAGCAGCCTAAGACAGAGACAAGCGAACACTGAAGCTTTCTTT
CASSLRQRQANTEAFF
>TRBJ1-1|few|TRBV5-8|-
TGTGCCAGCGTGCAACACACTGAAGCTTTCTTT
CASVQHTEAFF
>TRBJ1-4|few|TRBV6-2/TRBV6-3|-
TGTGCCACGAGACAGTCAACTAATGAAAAACTGTTTTTT
CATRQSTNEKLFF
>TRBJ2-5|few|TRBV5-1|TRBD1
TGCGCCAGCAATCCAGGGGGTCCCCAAGAGACCCAGTACTTC
CASNPGGPQETQYF
>TRBJ1-1|-|TRBV20-1|-
TGCAGTGCCCGAAACTTCCGGGACAACATGAACACTGAAGCTTTCTTT
CSARNFRDNMNTEAFF
>TRBJ1-1|-|TRBV5-4|TRBD1
TGTGCCAGCAGCACAGGGGGGAACACTGAAGCTTTCTTT
CASSTGGNTEAFF
>TRBJ2-2|few|TRBV24-1|TRBD2
TGTGCCACCGGGACTAGCAGACCGAACACCGGGGAGCTGTTTTTT
CATGTSRPNTGELFF
>TRBJ1-1|few|TRBV5-1|-
TGCGCCAGCAGCTTGGATGCCGGGGACACTGAAGCTTTCTTT
CASSLDAGDTEAFF
>TRBJ2-6|-|TRBV5-1|TRBD1
TGCGCCAGCAGAACAGGGGATACTGGGGCCAACGTCCTGACTTTC
CASRTGDTGANVLTF
>TRBJ1-5|few|TRBV5-5|TRBD1
TGTGCCAGCAGCGATCAGGGACAGCCGAGCAATCAGCCCCAGCATTTT
CASSDQGQPSNQPQHF
>TRBJ1-4|many|TRBV29-1|-
TGCAGCGTTGATGTGGGGGGGCTTAGGGAAAAACTGTTTTTT
CSVDVGGLREKLFF
>TRBJ2-2|-|TRBV5-5|-
TGTGCCAGCATCAAAGAAGGGGGTACCGGGGAGCTGTTTTTT
CASIKEGGTGELFF
>TRBJ2-7|few|TRBV29-1|TRBD1
TGCAGCGTTACGACCGGGACAGTGTCCTACGAGCAGTACTTC
CSVTTGTVSYEQYF
>TRBJ1-2|-|TRBV7-3|-
TGTGCCAGCAGCCCGGAGTCAGGGTCCCCTTATGGCTACACCTTC
CASSPESGSPYGYTF